Listed below are T cell receptor beta chains from one sample, sequenced in a study of cytomegalovirus exposure and HLA in healthy donors. Profiled with immunoSEQ multiplex PCR; TCRdb holds only in-frame clones, not every one. This table holds about 130,000 clones, around 80% found once. Sequenced input: PBMCs. These receptors came from a man aged 45-60 years in good health and CMV-seronegative. The CDR3 runs from the conserved cysteine through the conserved F or W. A D gene is named only where the DNA matches it firmly.

D gene,V gene,J gene,CDR3 length,CDR3 protein
NA,TRBV7-9,TRBJ2-1,15,CASSLVLVLRDEQFF
NA,TRBV19,TRBJ1-4,15,CASSIEGGANEKLFF
TRBD1,TRBV5-4,TRBJ1-3,19,CASRPGTGGSKISGNTIYF
TRBD2,TRBV5-1,TRBJ2-7,14,CASSLGTGGYEQYF
NA,TRBV11-2,TRBJ1-2,15,CASSQWRLTNYGYTF
TRBD2,TRBV5-1,TRBJ2-1,14,CASSLAGGRNEQFF
TRBD2,TRBV7-8,TRBJ2-1,17,CASSLVSGASSYNEQFF
NA,TRBV19,TRBJ2-7,14,CASSVRVSFTEQYF
NA,TRBV4-3,TRBJ2-1,13,CASSQEQRVEQFF
NA,TRBV4-1,TRBJ2-1,16,CASSQVEVSSYNEQFF